This T cell receptor beta chain was observed in a study of blood T cell repertoires in COVID-19. Study in general: Acute and convalescent COVID-19 samples came from the United States, Italy and Spain. Sources were T cells, B-cell-depleted T cells, or PBMCs; the material itself was cDNA or gDNA.

V lost 2 bases to trimming and J lost 2 bases, with 15 bases between them. CDR1 is MNHEY, CDR2 SVGAGI, per germline. This CDR3 spans 16 amino acids. Original handling: The assay estimated nucleated cells by amplifying reference gene primers. The method was immunoSEQ multiplex PCR; TCRdb's version includes in-frame clones alone and lacks a portion of them. The DNA was the basis for D and trimming; V, J and clone size are from that table. The sample lists about 84,000 clones, more than 75% seen once, with roughly 7.3% in the top ten. This chain uses TRBV6-5 with TRBJ1-2; D gene uncertain. The receptor was isolated from a man aged 70 or older with acute or convalescent COVID-19. The sequenced material came from peripheral blood. CDR3 in DNA: TGTGCCAGCAGTTACCCCACCCCGGGAGGGAACTATGGCTACACCTTC. It yields the protein CASSYPTPGGNYGYTF.